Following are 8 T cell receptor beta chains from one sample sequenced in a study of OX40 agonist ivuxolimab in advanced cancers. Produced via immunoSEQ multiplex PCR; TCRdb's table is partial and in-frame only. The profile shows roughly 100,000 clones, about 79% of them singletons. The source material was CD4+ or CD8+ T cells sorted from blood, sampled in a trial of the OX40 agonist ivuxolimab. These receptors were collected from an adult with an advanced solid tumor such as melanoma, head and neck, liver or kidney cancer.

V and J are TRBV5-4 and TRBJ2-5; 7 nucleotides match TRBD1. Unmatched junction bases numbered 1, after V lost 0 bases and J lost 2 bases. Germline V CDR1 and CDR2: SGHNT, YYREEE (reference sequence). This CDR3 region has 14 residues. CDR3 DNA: TGTGCCAGCAGCTTGGCCAGGGGGCAAGAGACCCAGTACTTC. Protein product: CASSLARGQETQYF. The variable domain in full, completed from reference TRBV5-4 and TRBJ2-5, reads ETGVTQSPTHLIKTRGQQVTLRCSSQSGHNTVSWYQQALGQGPQFIFQYYREEENGRGNFPPRFSGLQFPNYSSELNVNALELDDSALYLCASSLARGQETQYFGPGTRLLVL.

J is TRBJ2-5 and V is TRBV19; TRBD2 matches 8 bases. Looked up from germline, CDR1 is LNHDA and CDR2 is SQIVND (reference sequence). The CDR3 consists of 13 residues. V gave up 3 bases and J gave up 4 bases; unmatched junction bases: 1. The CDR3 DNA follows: TGTGCCAGTAGTATGGCGGGGGGAGAGACCCAGTACTTC. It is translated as CASSMAGGETQYF.

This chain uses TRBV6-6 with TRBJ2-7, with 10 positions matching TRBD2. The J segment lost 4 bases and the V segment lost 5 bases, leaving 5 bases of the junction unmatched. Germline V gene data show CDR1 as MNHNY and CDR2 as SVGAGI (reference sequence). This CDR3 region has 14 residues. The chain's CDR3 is CASSPSGSKYEQYF. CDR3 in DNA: TGTGCCAGCAGTCCTAGCGGGAGTAAGTACGAGCAGTACTTC.

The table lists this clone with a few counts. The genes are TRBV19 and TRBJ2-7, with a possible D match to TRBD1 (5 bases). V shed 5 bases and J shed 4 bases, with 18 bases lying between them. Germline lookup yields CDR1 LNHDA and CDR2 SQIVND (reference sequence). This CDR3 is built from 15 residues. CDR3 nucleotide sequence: TGTGCCAGTAGTCCTTCGGACATCTTAGGATACGAGCAGTACTTC. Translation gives CASSPSDILGYEQYF.

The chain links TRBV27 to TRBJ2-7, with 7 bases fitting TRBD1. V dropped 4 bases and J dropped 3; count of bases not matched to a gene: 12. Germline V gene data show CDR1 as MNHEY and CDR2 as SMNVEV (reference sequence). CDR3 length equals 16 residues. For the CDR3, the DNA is TGTGCCAGCAGTTCCACCGGGACAGCATCTATCTACGAGCAGTACTTC. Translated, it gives CASSSTGTASIYEQYF.

This chain's CDR3 is CASSLSGAQETQYF. The DNA for the CDR3 is TGCGCCAGCAGCTTGTCAGGGGCCCAAGAGACCCAGTACTTC. V and J are TRBV5-1 and TRBJ2-5, with D tentatively TRBD1 (6 bases). Trimming pared 1 base from V and 1 base from J, leaving 8 bases between. Germline assignment: CDR1 SGHRS and CDR2 YFSETQ. CDR3 length: 14 amino acids.

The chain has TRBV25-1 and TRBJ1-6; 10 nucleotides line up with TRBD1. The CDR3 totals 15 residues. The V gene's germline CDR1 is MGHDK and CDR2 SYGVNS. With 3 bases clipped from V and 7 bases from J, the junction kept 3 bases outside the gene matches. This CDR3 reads CASSEGQGKNSPLHF. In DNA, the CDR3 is TGTGCCAGCAGTGAGGGACAGGGGAAAAATTCACCCCTCCACTTT.

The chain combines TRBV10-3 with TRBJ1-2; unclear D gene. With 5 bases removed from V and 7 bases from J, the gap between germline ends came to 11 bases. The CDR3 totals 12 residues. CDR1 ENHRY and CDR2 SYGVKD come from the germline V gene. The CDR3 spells CAISTDGSGYTF. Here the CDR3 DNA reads TGTGCCATCAGTACCGACGGGAGTGGCTACACCTTC.